A selection of T cell receptor beta chains follows, all from one sample in a study of vaccination and CD4 T cells after COVID-19. Via MiXCR, TCRdb re-called the PCR reads, giving one row per CDR3 protein. The data hold around 4,000 distinct CDR3 sequences, with roughly a fifth observed a single time. Antigen specificity for these receptors is unknown. The source material was CD4+ T cells from blood, cultured in vitro. The source of these receptors is a human donor who had recovered from COVID-19. CDR3s include the opening cysteine and the closing phenylalanine or tryptophan. The D gene is left open where the match is weak. The listing skips clone size in some rows; elsewhere it reads once, few, many or a size class.

D gene: TRBD2
V gene: TRBV5-4
J gene: TRBJ2-1
clone size: NA
CDR3 protein: CASSLEASGSEQFF
CDR3 DNA: TGTGCCAGCAGCTTGGAGGCTAGCGGGAGTGAGCAGTTCTTC

D gene: TRBD1
V gene: TRBV5-4
J gene: TRBJ2-2
clone size: NA
CDR3 protein: CASRPDRGPPGELFF
CDR3 DNA: TGTGCCAGCAGGCCGGACAGGGGCCCCCCCGGGGAGCTGTTTTTT

D gene: TRBD1
V gene: TRBV19
J gene: TRBJ1-2
clone size: few
CDR3 protein: CASSPTGDIYGYTF
CDR3 DNA: TGTGCCAGTAGTCCCACAGGGGACATCTATGGCTACACCTTC

D gene: NA
V gene: TRBV12-3/TRBV12-4
J gene: TRBJ2-1
clone size: medium-sized
CDR3 protein: CASSPEGNEQFF
CDR3 DNA: TGTGCCAGCAGCCCTGAGGGGAATGAGCAGTTCTTC

D gene: TRBD1
V gene: TRBV7-8
J gene: TRBJ1-5
clone size: few
CDR3 protein: CASSLWTGSTNQPQHF
CDR3 DNA: TGTGCCAGCAGCCTGTGGACAGGGTCGACTAATCAGCCCCAGCATTTT

D gene: TRBD1
V gene: TRBV6-5
J gene: TRBJ1-2
clone size: NA
CDR3 protein: CASSSGQGDYGYTF
CDR3 DNA: TGTGCCAGCAGTTCGGGACAGGGGGACTATGGCTACACCTTC

D gene: TRBD1
V gene: TRBV5-1
J gene: TRBJ2-5
clone size: NA
CDR3 protein: CASSSMTGQETQYF
CDR3 DNA: TGCGCCAGCAGCTCCATGACAGGGCAAGAGACCCAGTACTTC

D gene: TRBD1
V gene: TRBV10-3
J gene: TRBJ1-1
clone size: NA
CDR3 protein: CAIGQGLTEAFF
CDR3 DNA: TGTGCCATAGGACAGGGACTCACTGAAGCTTTCTTT

D gene: NA
V gene: TRBV4-2
J gene: TRBJ1-4
clone size: NA
CDR3 protein: CASSRGIEGEKLFF
CDR3 DNA: TGTGCCAGCAGCCGCGGGATTGAGGGGGAAAAACTGTTTTTT

D gene: NA
V gene: TRBV2
J gene: TRBJ1-6
clone size: NA
CDR3 protein: CASSENGQYNSPLHF
CDR3 DNA: TGTGCCAGCAGTGAAAACGGTCAATATAATTCACCCCTCCACTTT

D gene: NA
V gene: TRBV6-1
J gene: TRBJ1-5
clone size: medium-sized
CDR3 protein: CASSPRGNQGPQHF
CDR3 DNA: TGTGCCAGCAGTCCGCGGGGTAATCAGGGGCCCCAGCATTTT

D gene: TRBD1
V gene: TRBV6-1
J gene: TRBJ2-5
clone size: few
CDR3 protein: CASSHGQGETQYF
CDR3 DNA: TGTGCCAGCAGCCACGGACAGGGAGAGACCCAGTACTTC

D gene: NA
V gene: TRBV20-1
J gene: TRBJ1-1
clone size: few
CDR3 protein: CSAPARENTEAFF
CDR3 DNA: TGCAGTGCCCCCGCGCGAGAGAACACTGAAGCTTTCTTT

D gene: NA
V gene: TRBV7-3
J gene: TRBJ2-2
clone size: medium-sized
CDR3 protein: CASSLTNTGELFF
CDR3 DNA: TGTGCCAGCAGCTTAACGAACACCGGGGAGCTGTTTTTT

D gene: TRBD1
V gene: TRBV7-2
J gene: TRBJ1-2
clone size: few
CDR3 protein: CASSLSLGQGNYGYTF
CDR3 DNA: TGTGCCAGCAGCTTATCCCTAGGACAGGGCAACTATGGCTACACCTTC

D gene: TRBD1
V gene: TRBV6-5
J gene: TRBJ2-2
clone size: NA
CDR3 protein: CASSYFPDRGDAGELFF
CDR3 DNA: TGTGCCAGCAGTTACTTTCCGGACAGGGGAGACGCCGGGGAGCTGTTTTTT

D gene: NA
V gene: TRBV4-2
J gene: TRBJ2-3
clone size: NA
CDR3 protein: CASSQEMPGSEADTQYF
CDR3 DNA: TGTGCCAGCAGCCAAGAAATGCCGGGGAGCGAGGCGGATACGCAGTATTTT

D gene: NA
V gene: TRBV12-3/TRBV12-4
J gene: TRBJ1-2
clone size: few
CDR3 protein: CASSPPRGSYGYTF
CDR3 DNA: TGTGCCAGCAGTCCCCCGAGGGGGAGCTATGGCTACACCTTC

D gene: NA
V gene: TRBV7-2
J gene: TRBJ2-3
clone size: few
CDR3 protein: CASSLWGRGRTDTQYF
CDR3 DNA: TGTGCCAGCAGCTTATGGGGACGGGGACGCACAGATACGCAGTATTTT

D gene: NA
V gene: TRBV21-1
J gene: TRBJ1-5
clone size: NA
CDR3 protein: CASSSLYQTENQPQHF
CDR3 DNA: TGTGCCAGCAGCTCCCTATACCAGACAGAAAATCAGCCCCAGCATTTT

D gene: NA
V gene: TRBV12-3/TRBV12-4
J gene: TRBJ2-2
clone size: few
CDR3 protein: CASRNEGTGELFF
CDR3 DNA: TGTGCCAGCAGAAATGAGGGAACCGGGGAGCTGTTTTTT

D gene: NA
V gene: TRBV25-1
J gene: TRBJ2-7
clone size: few
CDR3 protein: CASSEFQGLTYEQYF
CDR3 DNA: TGTGCCAGCAGTGAATTCCAGGGGCTGACCTACGAGCAGTACTTC

D gene: TRBD1
V gene: TRBV5-1
J gene: TRBJ1-2
clone size: medium-sized
CDR3 protein: CASSLGDRAGGYTF
CDR3 DNA: TGCGCCAGCAGCTTGGGGGACAGGGCCGGTGGCTACACCTTC

D gene: NA
V gene: TRBV5-3
J gene: TRBJ1-2
clone size: NA
CDR3 protein: CASSFKGVNYGYTF
CDR3 DNA: TGTGCCAGCAGTTTTAAGGGGGTTAACTATGGCTACACCTTC

D gene: NA
V gene: TRBV20-1
J gene: TRBJ1-5
clone size: NA
CDR3 protein: CSARRANQPQHF
CDR3 DNA: TGCAGTGCTAGGAGGGCCAATCAGCCCCAGCATTTT

D gene: NA
V gene: TRBV20-1
J gene: TRBJ2-2
clone size: large
CDR3 protein: CSASRSGNTGELFF
CDR3 DNA: TGCAGTGCTAGTCGTTCAGGGAACACCGGGGAGCTGTTTTTT

D gene: NA
V gene: TRBV16
J gene: TRBJ1-4
clone size: NA
CDR3 protein: CASSQQGSNEKLFF
CDR3 DNA: TGTGCCAGCAGCCAACAGGGTTCTAATGAAAAACTGTTTTTT

D gene: TRBD2
V gene: TRBV19
J gene: TRBJ2-6
clone size: medium-sized
CDR3 protein: CASSLGREGSGANVLTF
CDR3 DNA: TGTGCCAGTAGTCTAGGACGGGAGGGGTCTGGGGCCAACGTCCTGACTTTC

D gene: NA
V gene: TRBV21-1
J gene: TRBJ1-3
clone size: NA
CDR3 protein: CASSSRQGSPGNTIYF
CDR3 DNA: TGTGCCAGCAGCTCAAGACAGGGGAGTCCTGGAAACACCATATATTTT

D gene: NA
V gene: TRBV30
J gene: TRBJ2-5
clone size: NA
CDR3 protein: CAWSVGGTSIRAQYF
CDR3 DNA: TGTGCCTGGAGTGTAGGTGGCACGTCCATAAGGGCCCAGTACTTC

D gene: TRBD2
V gene: TRBV30
J gene: TRBJ2-1
clone size: once
CDR3 protein: CAWSRMLGGVPSGEQFF
CDR3 DNA: TGTGCCTGGAGCAGAATGTTGGGGGGGGTCCCCTCTGGGGAGCAGTTCTTC

D gene: NA
V gene: TRBV3-1
J gene: TRBJ1-4
clone size: NA
CDR3 protein: CASSQRGARREKLFF
CDR3 DNA: TGTGCCAGCAGCCAGAGGGGGGCACGTCGTGAAAAACTGTTTTTT

D gene: NA
V gene: TRBV27
J gene: TRBJ1-5
clone size: NA
CDR3 protein: CASSLSGYSNQPQHF
CDR3 DNA: TGTGCCAGCAGTTTATCTGGGTATAGCAATCAGCCCCAGCATTTT

D gene: NA
V gene: TRBV3-1
J gene: TRBJ1-1
clone size: NA
CDR3 protein: CASSPRERYMNTEAFF
CDR3 DNA: TGTGCCAGCAGCCCCCGTGAACGGTACATGAACACTGAAGCTTTCTTT

D gene: TRBD1
V gene: TRBV20-1
J gene: TRBJ1-4
clone size: NA
CDR3 protein: CSARQGSNEKLFF
CDR3 DNA: TGCAGTGCTCGACAGGGAAGTAATGAAAAACTGTTTTTT

D gene: NA
V gene: TRBV12-3/TRBV12-4
J gene: TRBJ2-1
clone size: NA
CDR3 protein: CASSPLLGGEQFF
CDR3 DNA: TGTGCCAGCAGCCCTCTACTAGGGGGTGAGCAGTTCTTC

D gene: TRBD1
V gene: TRBV5-4
J gene: TRBJ1-2
clone size: NA
CDR3 protein: CASSLTGRQGYGYTF
CDR3 DNA: TGTGCCAGCAGCTTGACCGGGCGACAGGGCTATGGCTACACCTTC

D gene: NA
V gene: TRBV20-1
J gene: TRBJ1-3
clone size: few
CDR3 protein: CSATVWGNTIYF
CDR3 DNA: TGCAGTGCCACCGTTTGGGGAAACACCATATATTTT